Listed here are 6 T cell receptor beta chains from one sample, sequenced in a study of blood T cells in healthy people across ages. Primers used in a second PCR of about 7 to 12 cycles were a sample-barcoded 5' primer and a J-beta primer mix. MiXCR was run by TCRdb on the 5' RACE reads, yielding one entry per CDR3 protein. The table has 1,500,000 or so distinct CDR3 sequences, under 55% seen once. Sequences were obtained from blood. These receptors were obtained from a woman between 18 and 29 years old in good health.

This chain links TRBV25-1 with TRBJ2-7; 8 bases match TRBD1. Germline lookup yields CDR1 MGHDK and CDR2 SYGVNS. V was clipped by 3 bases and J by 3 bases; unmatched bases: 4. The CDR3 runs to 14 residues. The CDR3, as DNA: TGTGCCAGCAGTGATGCGGACAGGGACTACGAGCAGTACTTC. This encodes CASSDADRDYEQYF.

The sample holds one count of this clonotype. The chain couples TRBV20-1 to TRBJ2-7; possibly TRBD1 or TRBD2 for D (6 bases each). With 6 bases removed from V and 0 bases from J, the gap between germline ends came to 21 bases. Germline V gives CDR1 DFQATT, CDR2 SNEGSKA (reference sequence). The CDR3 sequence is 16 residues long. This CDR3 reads CSAEKGGREFSYEQYF. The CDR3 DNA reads TGCAGTGCCGAGAAGGGGGGTAGGGAATTCTCCTACGAGCAGTACTTC.

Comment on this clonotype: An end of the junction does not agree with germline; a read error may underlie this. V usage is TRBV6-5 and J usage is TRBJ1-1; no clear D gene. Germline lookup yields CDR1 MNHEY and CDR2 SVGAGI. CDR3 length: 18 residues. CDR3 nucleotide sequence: TGTGCCAACAGTTACCCGCCCGCGATTCTTAGGTTGAACACTGAAGCTTTCTTT. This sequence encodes CANSYPPAILRLNTEAFF.

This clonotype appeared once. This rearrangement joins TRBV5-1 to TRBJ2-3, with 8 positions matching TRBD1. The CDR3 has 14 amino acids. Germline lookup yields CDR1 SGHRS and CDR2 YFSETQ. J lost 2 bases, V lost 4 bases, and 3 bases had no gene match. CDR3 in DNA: TGCGCCAGCAGCATACAGGGGGTCACAGATACGCAGTATTTT. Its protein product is CASSIQGVTDTQYF.

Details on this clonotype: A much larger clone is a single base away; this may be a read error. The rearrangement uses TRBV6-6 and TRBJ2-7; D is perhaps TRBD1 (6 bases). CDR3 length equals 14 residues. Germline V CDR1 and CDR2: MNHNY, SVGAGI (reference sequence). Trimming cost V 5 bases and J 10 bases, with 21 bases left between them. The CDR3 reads CASSQQGTKNTQYF. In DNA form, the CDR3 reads TGTGCCAGCAGTCAACAGGGTACTAAAAACACTCAGTACTTC.

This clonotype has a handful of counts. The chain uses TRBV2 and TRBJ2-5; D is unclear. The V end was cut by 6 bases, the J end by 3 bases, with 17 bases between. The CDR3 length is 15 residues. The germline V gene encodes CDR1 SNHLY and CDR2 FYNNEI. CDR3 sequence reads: CASSSQWAVKETQYF. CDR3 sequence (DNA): TGTGCCAGCAGCTCCCAATGGGCAGTTAAAGAGACCCAGTACTTC.